These 29 T cell receptor beta chains share one sample of origin, sequenced in a study of cytomegalovirus exposure and HLA in healthy donors. 13 Jbeta primers and 60 Vbeta primers were used for the PCR. TCRdb's copy holds only in-frame clones and misses some; the assay was immunoSEQ multiplex PCR. The specimen's table records nearly 200,000 clones. Sequenced sample: PBMCs. The source of these receptors is a boy younger than 18 in good health and CMV-seronegative.

The chain joins TRBV6-5 to TRBJ1-4; 8 bases fit TRBD1. The ends lost 5 bases at V and 10 bases at J; junction bases unmatched: 9. Germline V CDR1 and CDR2: MNHEY, SVGAGI. This CDR3 spans 14 amino acids. The DNA of the CDR3 is TGTGCCAGCAGTAAACAGGGGGGGTACGGAAAACTGTTTTTT. Translation: CASSKQGGYGKLFF.

The CDR3 reads CAWRGKGADTQYF. CDR3 DNA sequence: TGTGCCTGGAGGGGCAAAGGTGCAGATACGCAGTATTTT. The J gene is TRBJ2-3, the V gene TRBV30; D call uncertain. CDR1 is GTSNPN and CDR2 is SVGIG in the germline V gene (reference sequence). There are 13 residues in the CDR3. Between the trimmed V and J ends, which lost 3 bases and 4 bases, there was a span of 11 bases.

The chain uses TRBV1 and TRBJ2-7; the DNA was not used to check the table's D call, TRBD2. TRBV1 corresponds to a pseudogene. This CDR3 is built from 15 residues. CDR3 residues: CTSGRGRSGHREQYF. CDR3 coding DNA: TGCACCAGCGGGAGGGGCCGCTCAGGACACCGGGAGCAGTACTTC.

V gene TRBV19 combines with J gene TRBJ1-1, with a tentative D call TRBD1 (5 bases). Trimming removed 9 bases from V and 6 bases from J, with 20 bases in between. Looked up from germline, CDR1 is LNHDA and CDR2 is SQIVND (reference sequence). CDR3 length: 14 amino acids. CDR3 amino acids: CASRGRDLNPEAFF. The DNA of the CDR3 is TGTGCCAGCCGAGGGAGGGACCTTAACCCTGAAGCTTTCTTT. The full variable domain, rest sourced from reference TRBV19 and TRBJ1-1, is DGGITQSPKYLFRKEGQNVTLSCEQNLNHDAMYWYRQDPGQGLRLIYYSQIVNDFQKGDIAEGYSVSREKKESFPLTVTSAQKNPTAFYLCASRGRDLNPEAFFGQGTRLTVV.

The CDR3 nucleotides read TGTGCCAGCAGCCGGCAACCGGGACAGGGTTACAATGAGCAGTTCTTC. Translated, it gives CASSRQPGQGYNEQFF. This chain uses TRBV4-2 with TRBJ2-1; 9 positions agree with TRBD1. Germline CDR1 reads LGHNA; CDR2 reads YNFKEQ. This CDR3 contains 16 residues. V lost 4 bases, J lost 4 bases, and 8 bases stayed unmatched.

The chain combines TRBV5-1 with TRBJ2-3; 10 nucleotides align to TRBD1. Germline CDR1 SGHRS, CDR2 YFSETQ. V trimming: 5 bases; J trimming: 2 bases; junction bases outside the gene matches: 14. This CDR3 is 18 amino acids long. The CDR3 coding sequence is TGCGCCAGCAGACCGAATTGGGACAGGGGAAATGTCACAGATACGCAGTATTTT. Translating it yields CASRPNWDRGNVTDTQYF.

The rearrangement joins TRBV4-3 to TRBJ2-7; the match to TRBD1 covers 8 bases. The V and J ends lost 0 bases and 1 base, in that order; junction bases with no gene match: 2. Germline values: CDR1 LGHNA, CDR2 YSLEER. CDR3 size: 15 residues. Written as DNA, the CDR3 is TGCGCCAGCAGCCAAGAACAGGGGGAATCCTACGAGCAGTACTTC. It codes for CASSQEQGESYEQYF.

The chain combines TRBV2 with TRBJ1-5, with D uncertain. CDR3 length equals 15 residues. With 3 bases removed from V and 3 bases from J, the gap between germline ends came to 12 bases. CDR1 and CDR2 from the germline V gene are SNHLY and FYNNEI. In nucleotides, the CDR3 is TGTGCCAGCAGTGAGCAACGGGGAACCAATCAGCCCCAGCATTTT. Translated, it gives CASSEQRGTNQPQHF.

DNA for the CDR3: TGCGCCAGCAGCCAAGATAACAGTTGGGTGGGTTCACCCCTCCACTTT. It specifies CASSQDNSWVGSPLHF. The V and J genes are TRBV4-1 and TRBJ1-6; no firm D call. Germline lookup yields CDR1 MGHRA and CDR2 YSYEKL. The CDR3 consists of 16 residues. V lost 0 bases, J lost 9 bases, and 15 bases lay in between.

This rearrangement joins TRBV25-1 to TRBJ1-1, with D maybe TRBD1 (6 bases). V was shortened by 4 bases and J by 0 bases, with 9 bases between the two germline ends. The CDR3 length is 14 residues. The V gene's germline CDR1 is MGHDK and CDR2 SYGVNS. For the CDR3, the DNA is TGTGCCAGCAGTGGGGACACCCTGAACACTGAAGCTTTCTTT. Amino acids: CASSGDTLNTEAFF. The full variable domain, completed using reference TRBV25-1 and TRBJ1-1, is EADIYQTPRYLVIGTGKKITLECSQTMGHDKMYWYQQDPGMELHLIHYSYGVNSTEKGDLSSESTVSRIRTEHFPLTLESARPSHTSQYLCASSGDTLNTEAFFGQGTRLTVV.

Points on this clone: The same CDR3 also results from other DNA sequences found in this sample. The chain recombines TRBV10-1 with TRBJ1-6, with D perhaps TRBD1 (5 bases). Trimming cost V 9 bases and J 5 bases, with 17 bases left between them. Germline values: CDR1 WNHNN, CDR2 SYGVQD (reference sequence). This CDR3 is built from 15 residues. CDR3 in amino acids: CARLPCGGDNSPLHF. DNA for the CDR3: TGCGCCAGACTTCCCTGTGGGGGGGATAATTCACCCCTCCACTTT.

The CDR3 bases are TGTGCCAGTAGGAGCGGAGGTTCACCCCTCCACTTT. Protein sequence: CASRSGGSPLHF. The chain carries TRBV19 and TRBJ1-6; no clear D. Germline V gene sequence: CDR1 LNHDA, CDR2 SQIVND (reference sequence). The CDR3 has 12 residues. V was pared by 6 bases and J by 9 bases, with 9 bases between.

The rearrangement uses TRBV9 and TRBJ1-5, with unresolved D. CDR3 size: 13 residues. Germline CDR1 and CDR2: SGDLS and YYNGEE. The V gene lost 3 bases and the J gene lost 4 bases, with 8 bases spanning the gap. The CDR3 DNA reads TGTGCCAGCAGCGGTACACCGAATCAGCCCCAGCATTTT. Amino acids: CASSGTPNQPQHF.

This chain links TRBV7-7 with TRBJ2-7; 9 bases agree with TRBD1. Germline V gene lookup returns CDR1 SSHAT and CDR2 FNYEAQ (reference sequence). The CDR3 is made up of 15 amino acids. J was trimmed by 5 bases and V by 5 bases; bases with no gene match: 10. The CDR3 nucleotides are TGTGCCAGCAGCCCCAAGGGACAGGGACTAAACGAGCAGTACTTC. It yields the protein CASSPKGQGLNEQYF.

The chain is built from TRBV5-1 and TRBJ1-2, with 7 bases identical to TRBD1. CDR3 length equals 15 residues. The V gene's germline CDR1 is SGHRS and CDR2 YFSETQ. V was clipped by 5 bases and J by 4 bases; unmatched bases: 11. CDR3 bases: TGCGCCAGCAGTCTAGTTCCGGGACAGACCTATGGCTACACCTTC. This codes for CASSLVPGQTYGYTF.

V and J are TRBV11-2 and TRBJ1-1; TRBD1 is a possible D gene (5 bases). This CDR3 has 13 residues. Trimming pared 0 bases from V and 3 bases from J, leaving 5 bases between. The germline CDR1 and CDR2 sequences are SGHAT and FQNNGV. CDR3 loop: CASSLEGDTEAFF. CDR3 sequence (DNA): TGTGCCAGCAGCTTAGAAGGGGACACTGAAGCTTTCTTT.

The V gene is TRBV9, the J gene TRBJ1-2; TRBD1 aligns across 8 bases. The CDR3 sequence is 14 residues long. Germline CDR1 and CDR2: SGDLS and YYNGEE. With V trimmed by 2 bases and J by 5 bases, 5 bases remained unmatched. CDR3: CASSVTGERYGYTF. The CDR3 nucleotides are TGTGCCAGCAGCGTGACAGGGGAGAGGTATGGCTACACCTTC.

The chain joins TRBV7-2 to TRBJ2-1; maybe TRBD2 (6 bases). V was cut by 5 bases and J by 8 bases, with 13 bases left in between. The CDR3 is made up of 13 amino acids. Germline values: CDR1 SGHTA, CDR2 FQGNSA. CDR3 region: CASSPGGGYEQFF. In nucleotides, the CDR3 is TGTGCCAGCAGCCCAGGTGGGGGGTATGAGCAGTTCTTC.

This sequence joins TRBV5-1 and TRBJ2-5; a possible D gene is TRBD1 (6 bases). The CDR3 length is 14 residues. The germline V gene encodes CDR1 SGHRS and CDR2 YFSETQ. V was shortened by 0 bases and J by 5 bases, with 11 bases between the two germline ends. The CDR3 DNA reads TGCGCCAGCAGCTTGGGCCAGGGGATTGAGACCCAGTACTTC. Its protein is CASSLGQGIETQYF.

This chain uses TRBV2 with TRBJ1-1; 7 nucleotides align to TRBD1. Germline CDR1 is SNHLY and CDR2 is FYNNEI. The CDR3 extends over 18 amino acids. The V gene end was trimmed by 6 bases and the J gene end by 1 base; junction bases not matched to a gene: 17. As DNA, the CDR3 is TGTGCCAGCAGCCGCTCCCCGGTCCAGGGGGGAGCGAACACTGAAGCTTTCTTT. This translates into CASSRSPVQGGANTEAFF.

The rearrangement uses TRBV7-9 and TRBJ2-2; TRBD2 matches 9 bases. Germline CDR1 reads SEHNR; CDR2 reads FQNEAQ (reference sequence). The CDR3 is 15 amino acids. J was trimmed by 7 bases and V by 6 bases; bases with no gene match: 9. CDR3 sequence reads: CASSVLASGNGELFF. The CDR3 DNA sequence: TGTGCCAGCAGTGTATTGGCTAGCGGGAACGGGGAGCTGTTTTTT.

The CDR3 spells CAWSGDRGGPEAFF. The CDR3 DNA sequence: TGTGCCTGGAGTGGGGACAGGGGGGGTCCTGAAGCTTTCTTT. The chain recombines TRBV30 with TRBJ1-1, with 11 bases fitting TRBD1. The V segment lost 1 base and the J segment 6 bases; nucleotides outside the gene matches: 4. This CDR3 region has 14 residues. Per germline, CDR1 GTSNPN and CDR2 SVGIG (reference sequence).

The chain joins TRBV9 to TRBJ2-3; D gene uncertain. The ends were cut back, 2 bases at V and 5 bases at J, with 6 bases in the middle. The CDR3 has 12 amino acids. Germline V gene data show CDR1 as SGDLS and CDR2 as YYNGEE. Here the CDR3 DNA reads TGTGCCAGCAGCGTCCCGGGAGATACGCAGTATTTT. The encoded protein is CASSVPGDTQYF.

This rearrangement joins TRBV6-4 to TRBJ2-3; the match to TRBD2 covers 7 bases. The germline CDR1 and CDR2 sequences are MRHNA and SNTAGT. J was trimmed by 0 bases and V by 6 bases; bases with no gene match: 3. The CDR3 runs to 14 residues. The CDR3 loop reads CASSYSGSTDTQYF. The CDR3 nucleotides read TGTGCCAGCAGCTATAGCGGGAGCACAGATACGCAGTATTTT.

The chain combines TRBV29-1 with TRBJ2-7; 13 nucleotides align to TRBD2. J lost 9 bases, V lost 7 bases, and 9 bases had no gene match. The germline V gene encodes CDR1 SQVTM and CDR2 ANQGSEA. The length of the CDR3 is 13 residues. The CDR3, as DNA: TGCAGCGGGGGGACTAGCGGGGATTCAAGGCAGTACTTC. This translates into CSGGTSGDSRQYF.

The CDR3 nucleotides read TGTGCCAGCAGCCCGCCGGGGGGCTATGGCTACACCTTC. Its protein product is CASSPPGGYGYTF. The chain couples TRBV7-6 to TRBJ1-2; D may be TRBD1 (5 bases). CDR1 and CDR2 from the germline V gene are SGHVS and FNYEAQ. Trimming stripped 5 bases from V and 4 bases from J, with 11 bases between. The CDR3 runs to 13 residues.

The rearrangement links TRBV2 to TRBJ1-3, with TRBD1 matching 10 bases. The CDR3 runs 16 residues. Germline trimming cut 4 bases from V and 2 bases from J; bases unmatched to any gene: 5. Looked up from germline, CDR1 is SNHLY and CDR2 is FYNNEI. The CDR3 spells CASSGRDRGAGNTIYF. Here the CDR3 DNA reads TGTGCCAGCAGTGGCCGGGACAGGGGAGCTGGAAACACCATATATTTT.

The chain recombines TRBV9 with TRBJ1-1; 7 nucleotides align to TRBD1. The CDR3 length is 14 residues. Per germline, CDR1 SGDLS and CDR2 YYNGEE. With V trimmed by 2 bases and J by 6 bases, 7 bases remained unmatched. CDR3 residues: CASSVGRQGAEAFF. CDR3 DNA: TGTGCCAGCAGCGTTGGGCGGCAGGGGGCTGAAGCTTTCTTT.

This chain links TRBV9 with TRBJ2-3; D possibly corresponds to TRBD2 (7 bases). The ends were cut back, 7 bases at V and 5 bases at J, with 17 bases in the middle. This CDR3 is built from 14 residues. Germline CDR1 SGDLS, CDR2 YYNGEE. The CDR3 protein is CASGEGGRLDTQYF. In DNA, the CDR3 is TGTGCCAGCGGGGAGGGGGGGCGTTTAGATACGCAGTATTTT.